The entry below describes one T cell receptor (beta chain). The CDR3 end shows no conserved phenylalanine or tryptophan, and so a read error is likely. TCRdb reanalysed the 5' RACE reads using MiXCR and keeps one entry per CDR3 protein. The table shows around 74,000 distinct CDR3 sequences, with roughly 13% occurring only once. This CDR3 region has 15 residues. V was cut by 3 bases and J by 0 bases, with 12 bases left in between. Germline values: CDR1 LNHDA, CDR2 SQIVND (reference sequence). This sample's time point: sample taken at primary tumor resection. TCRs were sequenced from unsorted whole RNA of tumor, nontumor lung or PBMC. This sample was included in a study of spatial heterogeneity in lung cancer. Study context: Each unique TCR and UMI combination was seen more than ten times on average in raw reads.

The clonotype comes from a male donor with early-stage non-small cell lung cancer. This chain links TRBV19 with TRBJ2-7; tentative D call: TRBD2 (5 bases). Here the sequenced sample was PBMCs, taken at surgery. The CDR3 nucleotides are TGTGCCAGTAGTATCGATCCGGGGAGCTCCTACGAGCAGTACCTC. Its translation is CASSIDPGSSYEQYL.